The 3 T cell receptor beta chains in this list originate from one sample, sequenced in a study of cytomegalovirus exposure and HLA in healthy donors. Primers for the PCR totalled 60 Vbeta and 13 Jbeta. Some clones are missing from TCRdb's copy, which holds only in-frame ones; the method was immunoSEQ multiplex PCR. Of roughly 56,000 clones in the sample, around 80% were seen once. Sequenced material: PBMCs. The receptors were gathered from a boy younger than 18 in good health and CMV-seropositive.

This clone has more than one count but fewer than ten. The CDR3 loop is CASSLGQGNTIYF. DNA of the CDR3: TGTGCCAGCAGCCTTGGACAGGGGAACACCATATATTTT. This chain links TRBV7-3 with TRBJ1-3, with TRBD1 matching 9 bases. V trimming: 5 bases; J trimming: 7 bases; junction bases outside the gene matches: 3. The V gene's germline CDR1 is SGHTA and CDR2 FQGTGA. The CDR3 has 13 amino acids.

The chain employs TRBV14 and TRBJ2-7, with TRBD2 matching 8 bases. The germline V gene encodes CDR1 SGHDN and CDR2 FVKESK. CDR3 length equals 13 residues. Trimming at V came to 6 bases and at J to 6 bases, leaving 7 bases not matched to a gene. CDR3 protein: CASRVAGRSEQYF. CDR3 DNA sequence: TGTGCCAGCAGGGTAGCGGGACGGTCCGAGCAGTACTTC.

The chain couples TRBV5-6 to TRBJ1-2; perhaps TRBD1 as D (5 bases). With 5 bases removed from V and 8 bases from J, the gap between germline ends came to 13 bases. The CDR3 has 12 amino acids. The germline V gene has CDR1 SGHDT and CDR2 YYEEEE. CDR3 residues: CASSGGSYGYTF. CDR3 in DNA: TGTGCCAGCAGTGGGGGGAGCTACGGCTACACCTTC.